This record covers a single T cell receptor beta chain. This entry comes from a study of blood T cells in healthy people across ages. This CDR3 region has 16 residues. Looked up from germline, CDR1 is SEHNR and CDR2 is FQNEAQ (reference sequence). V dropped 1 base and J dropped 4; count of bases not matched to a gene: 5. Next came a second PCR, run for about 6 to 11 cycles, which used a sample-barcoded 5' primer along with a J-beta primer mix. TCRdb reprocessed the 5' RACE reads with MiXCR, giving one entry per CDR3 protein. The table lists about 670,000 distinct CDR3 sequences, 40% to 45% of them singletons.

Specimen: blood. This sequence joins TRBV7-9 and TRBJ2-1; TRBD1 matches 9 bases. The clonotype was recovered from a man older than 75 in good health. The CDR3 sequence is CASSLDGTGLYNEQFF. The CDR3 DNA reads as TGTGCCAGCAGCTTAGATGGGACAGGGCTTTACAATGAGCAGTTCTTC. The full variable domain, rest sourced from reference TRBV7-9 and TRBJ2-1, is DTGVSQNPRHKITKRGQNVTFRCDPISEHNRLYWYRQTLGQGPEFLTYFQNEAQLEKSRLLSDRFSAERPKGSFSTLEIQRTEQGDSAMYLCASSLDGTGLYNEQFFGPGTRLTVL.